The clone carrying this T cell receptor (beta chain) was observed a few times. Antigen: not known. Trimming took 4 bases from V and 8 from J, leaving 12 bases between them. The CDR3 has 12 residues. Germline CDR1 and CDR2: SGHRS and YFSETQ. The sample comes from a study of T-cell reconstitution after alpha-beta-depleted transplantation in children. As it was prepared, the TCRbeta library received unique molecular identifiers. MiXCR, applied by TCRdb to the PCR reads, yields one record per CDR3 protein. The table has about 420,000 distinct CDR3 sequences, 15% to 20% seen once. Overall study findings and caveats: After transplant, at about two months, alpha-beta T cells were reportedly derived from several hundred expanded graft clones.

This material consisted of PBMCs, mostly from graft donor cells, taken 360 days after TCRalphabeta/CD19-depleted stem cell transplant. The sequence derives from a boy under two years old who had a stem cell transplant for Wiskott-Aldrich syndrome, so the T cells may come from the graft donor. The chain has TRBV5-1 and TRBJ1-2; D not certain. CDR3 nucleotides: TGCGCCAGCAGCCCCGACCTGGAAGGCTACACCTTC. Its protein is CASSPDLEGYTF.